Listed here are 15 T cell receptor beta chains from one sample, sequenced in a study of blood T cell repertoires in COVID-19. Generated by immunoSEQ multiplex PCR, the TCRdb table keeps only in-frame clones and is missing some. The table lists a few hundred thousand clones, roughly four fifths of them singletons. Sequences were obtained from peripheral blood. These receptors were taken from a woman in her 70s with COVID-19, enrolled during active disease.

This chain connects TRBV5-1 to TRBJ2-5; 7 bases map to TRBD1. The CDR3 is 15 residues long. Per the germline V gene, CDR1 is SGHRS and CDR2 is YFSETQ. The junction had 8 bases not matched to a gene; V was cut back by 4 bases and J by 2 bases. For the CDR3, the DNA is TGCGCCAGCAGCCGTGTGACAGGGTATCAAGAGACCCAGTACTTC. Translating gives CASSRVTGYQETQYF.

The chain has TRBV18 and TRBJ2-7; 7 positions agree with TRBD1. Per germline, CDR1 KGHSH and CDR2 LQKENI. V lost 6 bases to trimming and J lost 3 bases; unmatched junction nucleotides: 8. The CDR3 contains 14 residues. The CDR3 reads CASSLGTANYEQYF. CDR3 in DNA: TGTGCCAGCTCTCTCGGGACAGCTAACTACGAGCAGTACTTC.

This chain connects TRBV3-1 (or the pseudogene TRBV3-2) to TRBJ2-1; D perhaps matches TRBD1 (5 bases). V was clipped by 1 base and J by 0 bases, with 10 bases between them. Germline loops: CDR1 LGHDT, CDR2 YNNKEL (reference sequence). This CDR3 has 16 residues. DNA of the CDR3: TGTGCCAGCAGCCAAGGGGGCTTTAGCTCCTACAATGAGCAGTTCTTC. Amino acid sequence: CASSQGGFSSYNEQFF.

The DNA for the CDR3 is TGTGCCAGCAGTGACTCGAGGGGGACACCCCTCCACTTT. It codes for CASSDSRGTPLHF. The chain links TRBV6-4 to TRBJ1-6, with a tentative D call TRBD1 (6 bases). In germline, CDR1 is MRHNA, CDR2 SNTAGT. The length of the CDR3 is 13 residues. Trimming shortened V by 0 bases and J by 11 bases, and 8 bases separated the two germline ends.

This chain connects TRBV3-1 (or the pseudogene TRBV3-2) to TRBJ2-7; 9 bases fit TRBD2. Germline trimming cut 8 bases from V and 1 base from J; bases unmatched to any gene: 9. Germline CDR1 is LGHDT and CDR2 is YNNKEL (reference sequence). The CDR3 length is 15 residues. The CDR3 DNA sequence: TGTGCCAGCGGGAAAGCGGGAGGTCTTTCCTACGAGCAGTACTTC. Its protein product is CASGKAGGLSYEQYF.

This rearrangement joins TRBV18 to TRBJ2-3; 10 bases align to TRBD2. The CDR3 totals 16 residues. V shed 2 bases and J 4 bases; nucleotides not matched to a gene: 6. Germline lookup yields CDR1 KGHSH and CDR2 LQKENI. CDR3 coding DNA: TGTGCCAGCTCACCAAAGGGACTAGCGAGCCCAGATACGCAGTATTTT. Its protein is CASSPKGLASPDTQYF.

The chain's CDR3 is CASSPTISGANVLTF. The CDR3 region has the DNA TGTGCCAGCAGCCCGACTATCTCTGGGGCCAACGTCCTGACTTTC. V and J are TRBV7-2 and TRBJ2-6; D perhaps matches TRBD2 (5 bases). Per germline, CDR1 SGHTA and CDR2 FQGNSA. The CDR3 has 15 residues. V shed 5 bases and J shed 0 bases, with 8 bases lying between them.

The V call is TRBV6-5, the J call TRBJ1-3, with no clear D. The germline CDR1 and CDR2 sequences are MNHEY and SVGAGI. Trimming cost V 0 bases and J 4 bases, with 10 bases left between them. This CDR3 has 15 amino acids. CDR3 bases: TGTGCCAGCAGTTACTCGCGGGTGGGGGGAAACACCATATATTTT. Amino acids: CASSYSRVGGNTIYF.

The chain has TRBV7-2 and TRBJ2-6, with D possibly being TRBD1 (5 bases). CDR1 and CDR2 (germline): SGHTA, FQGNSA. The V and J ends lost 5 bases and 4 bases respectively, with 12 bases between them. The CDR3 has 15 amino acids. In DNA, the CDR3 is TGTGCCAGCAGCCCAGGGATTTCCGGGGCCAACGTCCTGACTTTC. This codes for CASSPGISGANVLTF.

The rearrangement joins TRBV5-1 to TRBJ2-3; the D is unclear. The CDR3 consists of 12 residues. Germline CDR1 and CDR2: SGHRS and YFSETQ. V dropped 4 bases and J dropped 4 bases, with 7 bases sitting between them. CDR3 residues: CASSPPSDTQYF. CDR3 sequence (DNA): TGCGCCAGCAGCCCCCCATCAGATACGCAGTATTTT.

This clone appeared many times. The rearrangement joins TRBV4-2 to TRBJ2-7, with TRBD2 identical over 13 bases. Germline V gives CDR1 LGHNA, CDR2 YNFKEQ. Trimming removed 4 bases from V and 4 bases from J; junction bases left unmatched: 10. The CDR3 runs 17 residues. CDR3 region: CASSPGLAGARGYEQYF. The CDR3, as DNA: TGTGCCAGCAGCCCCGGACTAGCGGGGGCCAGAGGATACGAGCAGTACTTC.

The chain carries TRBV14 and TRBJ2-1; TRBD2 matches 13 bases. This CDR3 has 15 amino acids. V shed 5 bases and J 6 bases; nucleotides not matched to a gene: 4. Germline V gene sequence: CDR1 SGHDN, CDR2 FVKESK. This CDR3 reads CASSSRTSGSNEQFF. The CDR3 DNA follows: TGTGCCAGCAGCTCCAGGACTAGCGGGAGCAATGAGCAGTTCTTC.

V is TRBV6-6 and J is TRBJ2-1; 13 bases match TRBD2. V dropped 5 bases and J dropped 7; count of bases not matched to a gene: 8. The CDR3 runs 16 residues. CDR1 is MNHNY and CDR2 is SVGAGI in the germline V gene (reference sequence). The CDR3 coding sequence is TGTGCCAGCAGTGGACTAGCGGGGGTTACTAGTAATGAGCAGTTCTTC. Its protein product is CASSGLAGVTSNEQFF.

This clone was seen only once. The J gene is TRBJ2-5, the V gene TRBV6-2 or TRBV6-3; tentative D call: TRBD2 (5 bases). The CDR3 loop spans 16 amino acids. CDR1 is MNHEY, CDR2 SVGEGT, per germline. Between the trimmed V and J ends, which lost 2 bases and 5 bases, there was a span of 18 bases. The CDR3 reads CASSYGSTPGEETQYF. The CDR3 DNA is TGTGCCAGCAGTTACGGAAGCACCCCCGGGGAGGAGACCCAGTACTTC.

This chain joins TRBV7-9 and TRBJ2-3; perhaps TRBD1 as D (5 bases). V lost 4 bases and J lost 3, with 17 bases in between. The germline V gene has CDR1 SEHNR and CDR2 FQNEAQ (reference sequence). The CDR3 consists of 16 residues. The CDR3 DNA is TGTGCCAGCAGCTCAGGGCCAGCCACTGGGACAGATACGCAGTATTTT. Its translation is CASSSGPATGTDTQYF.